A single sample is the source of the 21 T cell receptor beta chains below, sequenced in a study of PD-L1 blockade in urothelial cancer. Sequenced by immunoSEQ multiplex PCR; TCRdb stores in-frame clones only, minus some. The table lists 35,000 to 45,000 clones, more than 80% of them singletons. This sample comprised PBMCs, obtained around atezolizumab (anti-PD-L1) treatment. These receptors all stem from a man between 65 and 79 years old with urothelial cancer.

The rearrangement joins TRBV19 to TRBJ2-5, with no clear D. V was pared by 0 bases and J by 2 bases, with 4 bases between. This CDR3 region has 13 residues. CDR1 and CDR2 from the germline V gene are LNHDA and SQIVND (reference sequence). CDR3 bases: TGTGCCAGTAGTATAGAGCAGCAAGAGACCCAGTACTTC. Encoded protein: CASSIEQQETQYF.

The V gene is TRBV2, the J gene TRBJ2-7; 11 positions agree with TRBD1. The CDR3 spans 13 residues. J was trimmed by 5 bases and V by 9 bases; bases with no gene match: 6. Germline lookup yields CDR1 SNHLY and CDR2 FYNNEI. CDR3 bases: TGTGCCAGAGCGGGACAGGGGGGTCACGAGCAGTACTTC. Translation: CARAGQGGHEQYF. Supplemented by reference TRBV2 and TRBJ2-7, the full variable domain reads EPEVTQTPSHQVTQMGQEVILRCVPISNHLYFYWYRQILGQKVEFLVSFYNNEISEKSEIFDDQFSVERPDGSNFTLKIRSTKLEDSAMYFCARAGQGGHEQYFGPGTRLTVT.

In its sample, this clone was seen a few times. The J gene is TRBJ2-7, the V gene TRBV28; no reliable D call. V was cut by 3 bases and J by 4 bases, with 10 bases left in between. Germline assignment: CDR1 MDHEN and CDR2 SYDVKM. The CDR3 has 13 amino acids. As DNA, the CDR3 is TGTGCCAGCAGTTTTCTTTACGGGTACGAGCAGTACTTC. Protein product: CASSFLYGYEQYF.

This clone was detected a few times. This sequence joins TRBV28 and TRBJ2-7, with TRBD2 matching 11 bases. The V segment lost 6 bases and the J segment 4 bases; nucleotides outside the gene matches: 5. CDR1 and CDR2 (germline): MDHEN, SYDVKM. The CDR3 is 14 amino acids. The CDR3 loop is CASRSGLAVYEQYF. CDR3 DNA sequence: TGTGCCAGCAGGTCGGGACTAGCGGTATACGAGCAGTACTTC.

The chain's CDR3 is CASSEGRGTGELFF. CDR3 sequence (DNA): TGTGCCAGCAGTGAAGGCAGGGGCACCGGGGAGCTGTTTTTT. V and J are TRBV2 and TRBJ2-2; D is perhaps TRBD1 (6 bases). Deletions cut 1 base from V and 4 bases from J, with 7 bases between. The CDR3 sequence is 14 residues long. CDR1 and CDR2 from the germline V gene are SNHLY and FYNNEI.

In its sample, this clone was seen once. The rearrangement links TRBV19 to TRBJ1-1; D remains unclear. The CDR3 sequence is 13 residues long. The germline CDR1 and CDR2 sequences are LNHDA and SQIVND (reference sequence). Trimming took 5 bases from V and 3 from J, leaving 10 bases between them. The CDR3: CASSPREHTEAFF. The CDR3 DNA reads as TGTGCCAGTAGTCCTCGGGAGCACACTGAAGCTTTCTTT.

The chain uses TRBV6-1 and TRBJ2-1, with D unclear. Germline-derived CDR1 and CDR2 are MNHNS and SASEGT. The CDR3 loop spans 15 amino acids. The V gene lost 3 bases and the J gene lost 6 bases, with 15 bases spanning the gap. The CDR3 bases are TGTGCCAGCAGTGATAGCCGCTTTCTCTCCAATGAGCAGTTCTTC. The encoded protein is CASSDSRFLSNEQFF.

The chain combines TRBV28 with TRBJ2-7, with 10 bases matching TRBD2. Germline values: CDR1 MDHEN, CDR2 SYDVKM. The CDR3 length is 15 residues. Germline trimming cut 2 bases from V and 4 bases from J; bases unmatched to any gene: 5. CDR3 in DNA: TGTGCCAGCAGTTTAGCAGCGGGAGGGCCGTACGAGCAGTACTTC. This gives the protein CASSLAAGGPYEQYF.

This chain connects TRBV27 to TRBJ1-2, with TRBD1 identical over 9 bases. The CDR3 runs 15 residues. V lost 5 bases to trimming and J lost 0 bases; unmatched junction nucleotides: 4. From germline, CDR1 is MNHEY and CDR2 SMNVEV (reference sequence). CDR3 DNA sequence: TGTGCCAGCAGTCCGGGGACAGGGTCTAACTATGGCTACACCTTC. Amino acid sequence: CASSPGTGSNYGYTF.

The chain links TRBV5-4 to TRBJ2-3; D perhaps matches TRBD2 (6 bases). V was trimmed by 2 bases and J by 0 bases, leaving 10 bases between them. The CDR3 covers 15 residues. Germline V gene data show CDR1 as SGHNT and CDR2 as YYREEE (reference sequence). Here the CDR3 reads CASSFVGLSTDTQYF. The CDR3 DNA follows: TGTGCCAGCAGCTTTGTGGGACTCAGCACAGATACGCAGTATTTT.

The rearrangement links TRBV18 to TRBJ1-1, with a possible D match to TRBD1 (5 bases). With 3 bases removed from V and 4 bases from J, the gap between germline ends came to 18 bases. This CDR3 region has 16 residues. CDR1 and CDR2 from the germline V gene are KGHSH and LQKENI. The CDR3 is CASSPPGRDRVTEAFF. The CDR3 DNA follows: TGTGCCAGCTCACCGCCAGGGAGGGATCGTGTCACTGAAGCTTTCTTT.

The chain is built from TRBV19 and TRBJ2-1; 9 bases fit TRBD2. Germline-derived CDR1 and CDR2 are LNHDA and SQIVND (reference sequence). The V and J ends lost 7 bases and 3 bases, in that order; junction bases with no gene match: 10. This CDR3 is built from 16 residues. The CDR3 loop is CASTRVAGANYNEQFF. The CDR3 DNA follows: TGTGCCAGTACAAGGGTAGCGGGAGCAAACTACAATGAGCAGTTCTTC. Variable domain in full (rest from reference TRBV19 and TRBJ2-1): DGGITQSPKYLFRKEGQNVTLSCEQNLNHDAMYWYRQDPGQGLRLIYYSQIVNDFQKGDIAEGYSVSREKKESFPLTVTSAQKNPTAFYLCASTRVAGANYNEQFFGPGTRLTVL.

V usage is TRBV14 and J usage is TRBJ2-5; 9 nucleotides line up with TRBD2. Germline-derived CDR1 and CDR2 are SGHDN and FVKESK. V was clipped by 1 base and J by 4 bases; unmatched bases: 4. CDR3 length equals 15 residues. The CDR3 region has the DNA TGTGCCAGCAGCCAAGGGGCGGGAGGGAGAGAGACCCAGTACTTC. This codes for CASSQGAGGRETQYF.

The J gene is TRBJ2-5, the V gene TRBV5-6; TRBD1 aligns across 11 bases. V was pared by 2 bases and J by 5 bases, with 11 bases of the junction left unmatched. Germline V gene lookup returns CDR1 SGHDT and CDR2 YYEEEE. The CDR3 contains 17 residues. The CDR3 DNA reads as TGTGCCAGCAGCTTTCTATCCGGGACAGGGGGTTTCGAGACCCAGTACTTC. Its translation: CASSFLSGTGGFETQYF.

V is TRBV6-5 and J is TRBJ2-1, with TRBD1 matching over 7 bases. V trimming: 6 bases; J trimming: 4 bases; junction bases outside the gene matches: 9. This CDR3 is 15 amino acids long. Germline CDR1 MNHEY, CDR2 SVGAGI. The CDR3 sequence is CASSSGTAIYNEQFF. The CDR3 bases are TGTGCCAGCAGCTCCGGGACAGCTATTTACAATGAGCAGTTCTTC.

This chain connects TRBV27 to TRBJ2-7; D perhaps matches TRBD1 (5 bases). Germline V gene sequence: CDR1 MNHEY, CDR2 SMNVEV (reference sequence). V lost 2 bases and J lost 1, with 9 bases in between. The CDR3 is made up of 14 amino acids. The CDR3 spells CASSLGAGSYEQYF. The DNA for the CDR3 is TGTGCCAGCAGTTTAGGCGCAGGGTCCTACGAGCAGTACTTC.

V is TRBV6-6 and J is TRBJ1-5; D uncertain. V lost 0 bases to trimming and J lost 0 bases, with 9 bases between them. The CDR3 runs to 16 residues. CDR1 and CDR2 (germline): MNHNY, SVGAGI (reference sequence). The CDR3 spells CASSYSRLDSNQPQHF. The CDR3 DNA is TGTGCCAGCAGTTACTCCAGGTTAGATAGCAATCAGCCCCAGCATTTT.

This chain connects TRBV28 to TRBJ1-5, with 9 bases lining up with TRBD1. Germline assignment: CDR1 MDHEN and CDR2 SYDVKM. This CDR3 has 16 amino acids. V lost 6 bases and J lost 5; bases outside the gene matches: 11. CDR3 sequence: CASRVKGQGFHQPQHF. CDR3 nucleotide sequence: TGTGCCAGCAGAGTAAAGGGACAGGGTTTCCATCAGCCCCAGCATTTT.

The CDR3 sequence is CASSLFGGGNQPQHF. DNA of the CDR3: TGCGCCAGCAGCTTGTTCGGGGGTGGCAATCAGCCCCAGCATTTT. The gene calls are TRBV5-1 and TRBJ1-5, with D tentatively TRBD1 (5 bases). Between the trimmed V and J ends, which lost 1 base and 2 bases, there was a span of 10 bases. Germline V gene lookup returns CDR1 SGHRS and CDR2 YFSETQ. CDR3 length: 15 amino acids.

This clone occurred a few times. This chain joins TRBV14 and TRBJ1-1, with 8 bases matching TRBD1. CDR1 SGHDN and CDR2 FVKESK come from the germline V gene. The V gene end was trimmed by 4 bases and the J gene end by 2 bases; junction bases not matched to a gene: 6. CDR3 length equals 15 residues. In nucleotides, the CDR3 is TGTGCCAGCAGCCCTATGGGACAGGTTAACACTGAAGCTTTCTTT. Its protein is CASSPMGQVNTEAFF.

J is TRBJ1-1 and V is TRBV28; 9 nucleotides match TRBD1. J was trimmed by 8 bases and V by 6 bases; bases with no gene match: 7. Germline loops: CDR1 MDHEN, CDR2 SYDVKM. CDR3 length: 13 amino acids. The CDR3 loop reads CASRQSGTGEAFF. The CDR3 DNA is TGTGCCAGCAGACAATCCGGGACAGGGGAAGCTTTCTTT.